These T cell receptor beta chains were read from a single sample in a study of T cell repertoires in cytomegalovirus infection. Each CDR3 protein gets one entry after TCRdb re-called the reads with MiXCR. The table has more than 150,000 distinct CDR3 sequences, about 30% seen once. Sample: PBMCs. The source of these receptors is a human donor in good health (CMV status not recorded). Some clones in this sample may be carry-over from other donors' samples. The CDR3 runs from the conserved cysteine through the conserved F or W. D genes are given only for firm matches. Size is omitted from some rows. Given values are once, few, many or a class for expanded clones.

J: TRBJ2-1; D: -; size: few; V: TRBV11-2; CDR3: CASSLDKGLYNEQFF; DNA: TGTGCCAGCAGCTTAGATAAGGGACTTTACAATGAGCAGTTCTTC
J: TRBJ1-3; D: -; size: few; V: TRBV6-2/TRBV6-3; CDR3: CASSPPRSFSGNTIYF; DNA: TGTGCCAGCAGCCCGCCCCGGTCGTTCTCTGGAAACACCATATATTTT
J: TRBJ2-4; D: TRBD2; size: -; V: TRBV15; CDR3: CATSRGGGGAANIQYF; DNA: TGTGCCACCAGCAGAGGGGGCGGGGGGGCCGCAAACATTCAGTACTTC
J: TRBJ2-2; D: TRBD1; size: few; V: TRBV6-2/TRBV6-3; CDR3: CASRDSSNTGELFF; DNA: TGTGCCAGCCGGGACAGCTCTAACACCGGGGAGCTGTTTTTT
J: TRBJ1-5; D: -; size: -; V: TRBV12-3/TRBV12-4; CDR3: CASSFGQGKQPQHF; DNA: TGTGCCAGCAGTTTTGGTCAGGGGAAGCAGCCCCAGCATTTT
J: TRBJ1-6; D: -; size: -; V: TRBV25-1; CDR3: CASSDLGADSPLHF; DNA: TGTGCCAGCAGTGATCTGGGGGCGGATTCACCCCTCCACTTT
J: TRBJ1-1; D: TRBD1; size: few; V: TRBV11-3; CDR3: CASGTGEGTEAFF; DNA: TGTGCCAGCGGGACAGGGGAAGGTACTGAAGCTTTCTTT
J: TRBJ1-5; D: TRBD1; size: few; V: TRBV10-3; CDR3: CAISESQGEQGQPQHF; DNA: TGTGCCATCAGTGAGTCGCAGGGGGAACAGGGTCAGCCCCAGCATTTT
J: TRBJ2-3; D: TRBD1; size: -; V: TRBV12-3/TRBV12-4; CDR3: CASSPTGGFDTQYF; DNA: TGTGCCAGCAGTCCGACAGGGGGATTTGATACGCAGTATTTT
J: TRBJ1-1; D: -; size: many; V: TRBV12-3/TRBV12-4; CDR3: CASSLGVIEAFF; DNA: TGTGCCAGCAGTTTAGGGGTTATTGAAGCTTTCTTT
J: TRBJ2-5; D: TRBD2; size: -; V: TRBV6-5; CDR3: CASSYQGSGGPQETQYF; DNA: TGTGCCAGCAGTTACCAGGGTAGCGGGGGCCCCCAAGAGACCCAGTACTTC
J: TRBJ2-1; D: TRBD1; size: few; V: TRBV5-1; CDR3: CASSRWGQGARNEQFF; DNA: TGCGCCAGCAGCCGGTGGGGACAGGGGGCGCGCAATGAGCAGTTCTTC
J: TRBJ1-1; D: -; size: -; V: TRBV11-2; CDR3: CASSLDQPRTGLEAEAFF; DNA: TGTGCCAGCAGCTTAGATCAACCCCGAACAGGGCTTGAAGCTGAAGCTTTCTTT
J: TRBJ1-1; D: -; size: few; V: TRBV5-6; CDR3: CASLQGGPLLEGTEAFF; DNA: TGTGCCAGCCTTCAGGGCGGGCCACTTCTCGAGGGCACTGAAGCTTTCTTT
J: TRBJ1-2; D: -; size: few; V: TRBV7-6; CDR3: CASSPSQGLSSYTF; DNA: TGTGCCAGCAGTCCTTCCCAGGGGTTGAGTAGCTACACCTTC
J: TRBJ1-5; D: TRBD1; size: few; V: TRBV19; CDR3: CASSGRTGGTQPQHF; DNA: TGTGCCAGTAGTGGGAGGACAGGGGGAACTCAGCCCCAGCATTTT
J: TRBJ1-6; D: -; size: few; V: TRBV28; CDR3: CASSLPGPSSYNSPLHF; DNA: TGTGCCAGCAGCCTACCGGGACCTAGCTCCTATAATTCACCCCTCCACTTT
J: TRBJ1-6; D: -; size: -; V: TRBV7-6; CDR3: CASSLKADSPLHF; DNA: TGTGCCAGCAGCTTGAAAGCCGATTCACCCCTCCACTTT
J: TRBJ1-2; D: TRBD1; size: -; V: TRBV15; CDR3: CATSPRGPYYGYTF; DNA: TGTGCCACCAGCCCCAGGGGGCCTTACTATGGCTACACCTTC
J: TRBJ2-5; D: -; size: few; V: TRBV6-1; CDR3: CASSAGTDLGDHQETQYF; DNA: TGTGCCAGCAGTGCCGGGACCGACCTAGGGGACCACCAAGAGACCCAGTACTTC
J: TRBJ1-1; D: -; size: -; V: TRBV5-6; CDR3: CASSFPTGEAFF; DNA: TGTGCCAGCAGCTTCCCTACAGGTGAAGCTTTCTTT
J: TRBJ2-4; D: TRBD2; size: many; V: TRBV20-1; CDR3: CSATPAGGIAKNIQYF; DNA: TGCAGTGCGACCCCAGCGGGGGGAATAGCCAAAAACATTCAGTACTTC
J: TRBJ1-5; D: -; size: many; V: TRBV7-2; CDR3: CASSLDVGSNQPQHF; DNA: TGTGCCAGCAGCTTAGATGTTGGAAGCAATCAGCCCCAGCATTTT
J: TRBJ1-4; D: TRBD1; size: -; V: TRBV12-3/TRBV12-4; CDR3: CANSPNAGGNEKLFF; DNA: TGTGCCAACAGTCCCAACGCAGGGGGGAATGAAAAACTGTTTTTT
J: TRBJ1-1; D: -; size: few; V: TRBV7-3; CDR3: CASSLGLGLNTEAFF; DNA: TGTGCCAGCAGCTTAGGCTTAGGACTGAACACTGAAGCTTTCTTT
J: TRBJ1-2; D: TRBD1; size: few; V: TRBV12-3/TRBV12-4; CDR3: CASTRTGDGYTF; DNA: TGTGCCAGCACCCGGACAGGGGATGGCTACACCTTC
J: TRBJ1-1; D: -; size: many; V: TRBV5-6; CDR3: CASSPRANTEAFF; DNA: TGTGCCAGCAGCCCACGGGCTAACACTGAAGCTTTCTTT
J: TRBJ1-4; D: TRBD1; size: few; V: TRBV27; CDR3: CASSSGTGGAELFF; DNA: TGTGCCAGCAGTTCCGGGACAGGGGGCGCGGAACTGTTTTTT
J: TRBJ2-1; D: -; size: few; V: TRBV6-2/TRBV6-3; CDR3: CASSVPQYNEQFF; DNA: TGTGCCAGCAGCGTACCCCAATACAATGAGCAGTTCTTC
J: TRBJ2-1; D: -; size: -; V: TRBV11-2; CDR3: CASSSAGTAFRQFF; DNA: TGTGCCAGCAGCTCTGCCGGGACTGCCTTCAGGCAGTTCTTC
J: TRBJ1-4; D: -; size: -; V: TRBV3-1; CDR3: CASSQDWSNEKLFF; DNA: TGTGCCAGCAGCCAGGATTGGAGTAATGAAAAACTGTTTTTT
J: TRBJ2-5; D: -; size: many; V: TRBV7-2; CDR3: CASSLGLRGTQYF; DNA: TGTGCCAGCAGCTTAGGACTGCGGGGGACCCAGTACTTC
J: TRBJ2-7; D: -; size: -; V: TRBV5-4; CDR3: CASSYHRGEQYF; DNA: TGTGCCAGCAGCTACCACAGAGGAGAGCAGTACTTC
J: TRBJ2-5; D: -; size: many; V: TRBV7-2; CDR3: CASSLAAGSQETQYF; DNA: TGTGCCAGCAGCTTAGCAGCCGGCTCACAAGAGACCCAGTACTTC
J: TRBJ2-2; D: TRBD2; size: many; V: TRBV4-1; CDR3: CASSQVGLAGGRYTGELFF; DNA: TGCGCCAGCAGCCAAGTGGGGCTAGCGGGGGGGCGGTACACCGGGGAGCTGTTTTTT
J: TRBJ2-1; D: -; size: -; V: TRBV5-5; CDR3: CASSLVNPEQFF; DNA: TGTGCCAGCAGCTTGGTTAATCCGGAGCAGTTCTTC
J: TRBJ1-5; D: -; size: -; V: TRBV2; CDR3: CASSPERTTYSNQPQHF; DNA: TGTGCCAGCAGTCCCGAGAGGACCACGTATAGCAATCAGCCCCAGCATTTT
J: TRBJ1-2; D: -; size: -; V: TRBV20-1; CDR3: CSAQDDSYGYTF; DNA: TGCAGTGCCCAAGACGACTCCTATGGCTACACCTTC
J: TRBJ1-2; D: TRBD1; size: -; V: TRBV29-1; CDR3: CSVEDRWTGQVGGYTF; DNA: TGCAGCGTTGAAGATCGATGGACAGGGCAGGTTGGTGGCTACACCTTC
J: TRBJ2-4; D: -; size: few; V: TRBV10-2; CDR3: CASSVQGGKNIQYF; DNA: TGCGCCAGCAGTGTGCAGGGCGGTAAAAACATTCAGTACTTC
J: TRBJ1-1; D: -; size: few; V: TRBV20-1; CDR3: CSAPDLEAEAFF; DNA: TGCAGTGCCCCAGACCTCGAGGCTGAAGCTTTCTTT
J: TRBJ2-7; D: -; size: -; V: TRBV11-2; CDR3: CASSLTWTSYEQYF; DNA: TGTGCCAGCAGTCTCACGTGGACCTCCTACGAGCAGTACTTC
J: TRBJ2-2; D: -; size: once; V: TRBV20-1; CDR3: CSAARPTGLGVTGELFF; DNA: TGCAGTGCTGCCAGACCCACGGGTCTCGGGGTGACCGGGGAGCTGTTTTTT
J: TRBJ2-5; D: -; size: few; V: TRBV29-1; CDR3: CSGAQGAETQYF; DNA: TGCAGCGGTGCCCAGGGCGCAGAGACCCAGTACTTC
J: TRBJ2-1; D: -; size: few; V: TRBV6-1; CDR3: CASSESAEQFF; DNA: TGTGCCAGCAGTGAGTCGGCCGAGCAGTTCTTC
J: TRBJ1-5; D: TRBD1; size: many; V: TRBV7-2; CDR3: CASSQDRGNQPQHF; DNA: TGTGCCAGCAGCCAAGACAGGGGCAATCAGCCCCAGCATTTT
J: TRBJ2-1; D: -; size: once; V: TRBV5-1; CDR3: CASSPSGVRGTYNEQFF; DNA: TGCGCCAGCAGCCCCTCTGGGGTCCGAGGAACCTACAATGAGCAGTTCTTC